This TCR beta chain was sequenced in a study of T cells in localized non-small cell lung cancer. Method: immunoSEQ multiplex PCR; TCRdb's copy keeps in-frame clones and lacks some. The data show 40,000 or so clones, 82% seen once. V was cut by 6 bases and J by 8 bases, with 13 bases left in between. Per germline, CDR1 LGHNA and CDR2 YNFKEQ. This CDR3 has 12 amino acids. The table lists this clone with a few counts. This clonotype was sampled from a male donor at least 60 years old with stage III squamous cell lung carcinoma. The sequencing used peripheral blood, collected before any cancer treatment. The chain joins TRBV4-2 to TRBJ1-1; D unclear. The CDR3, as DNA: TGTGCCAGCAGGAACGGAGACTGGGAAGCTTTCTTT. Translating it yields CASRNGDWEAFF.